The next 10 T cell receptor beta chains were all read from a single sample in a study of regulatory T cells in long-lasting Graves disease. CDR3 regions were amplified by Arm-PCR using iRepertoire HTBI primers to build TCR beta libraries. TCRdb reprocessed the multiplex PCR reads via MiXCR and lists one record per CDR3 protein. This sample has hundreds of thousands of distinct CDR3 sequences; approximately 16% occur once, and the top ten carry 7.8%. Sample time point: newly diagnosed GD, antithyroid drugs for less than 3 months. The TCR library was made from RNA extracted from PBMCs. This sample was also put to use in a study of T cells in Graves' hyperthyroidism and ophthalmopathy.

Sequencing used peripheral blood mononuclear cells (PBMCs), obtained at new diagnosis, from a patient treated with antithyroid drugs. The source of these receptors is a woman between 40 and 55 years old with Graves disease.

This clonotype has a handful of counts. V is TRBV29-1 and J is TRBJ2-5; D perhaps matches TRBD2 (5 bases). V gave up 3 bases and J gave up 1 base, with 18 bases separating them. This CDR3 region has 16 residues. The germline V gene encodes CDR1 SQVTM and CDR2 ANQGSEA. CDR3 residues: CSVERTAPHPQETQYF. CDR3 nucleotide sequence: TGCAGCGTTGAGAGGACTGCCCCGCACCCCCAAGAGACCCAGTACTTC.

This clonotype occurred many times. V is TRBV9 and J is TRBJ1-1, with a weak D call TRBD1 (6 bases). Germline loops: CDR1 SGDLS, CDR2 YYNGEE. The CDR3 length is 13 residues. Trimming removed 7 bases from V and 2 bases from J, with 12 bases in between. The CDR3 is CASRRGPNTEAFF. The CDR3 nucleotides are TGTGCCAGCCGCAGGGGCCCAAACACTGAAGCTTTCTTT.

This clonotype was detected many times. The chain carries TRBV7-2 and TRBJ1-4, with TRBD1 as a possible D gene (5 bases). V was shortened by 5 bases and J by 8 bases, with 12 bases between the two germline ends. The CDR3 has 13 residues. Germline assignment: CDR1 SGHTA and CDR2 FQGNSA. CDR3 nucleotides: TGTGCCAGCAGCACGGGGACCAAGGAAAAACTGTTTTTT. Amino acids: CASSTGTKEKLFF.

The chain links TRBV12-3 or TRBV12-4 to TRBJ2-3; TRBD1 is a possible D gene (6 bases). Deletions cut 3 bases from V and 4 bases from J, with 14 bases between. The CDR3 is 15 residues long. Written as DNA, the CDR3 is TGTGCCAGCAGTTTCGGCAGGGGATCGGCAGATACGCAGTATTTT. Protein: CASSFGRGSADTQYF.

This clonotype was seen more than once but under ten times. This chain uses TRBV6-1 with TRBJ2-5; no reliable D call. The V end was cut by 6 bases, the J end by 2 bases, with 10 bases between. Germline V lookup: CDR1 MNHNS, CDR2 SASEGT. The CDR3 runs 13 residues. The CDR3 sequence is CASSPFAQETQYF. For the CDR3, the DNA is TGTGCCAGCAGCCCCTTCGCTCAAGAGACCCAGTACTTC.

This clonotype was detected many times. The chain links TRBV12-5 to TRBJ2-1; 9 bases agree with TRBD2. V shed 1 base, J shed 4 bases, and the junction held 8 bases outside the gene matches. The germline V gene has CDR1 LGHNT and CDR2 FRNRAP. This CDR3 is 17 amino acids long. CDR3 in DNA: TGTGCTAGTGGTTTGGCAGAATCTAGCGGGGTATACAATGAGCAGTTCTTC. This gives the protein CASGLAESSGVYNEQFF.

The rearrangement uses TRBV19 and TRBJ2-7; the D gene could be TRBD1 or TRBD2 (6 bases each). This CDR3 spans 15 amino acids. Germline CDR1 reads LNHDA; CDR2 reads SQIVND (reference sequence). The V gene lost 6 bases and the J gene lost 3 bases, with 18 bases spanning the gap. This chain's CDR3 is CASRPEVGGLYEQYF. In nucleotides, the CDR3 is TGTGCCAGTAGACCCGAGGTGGGGGGCCTCTACGAGCAGTACTTC.

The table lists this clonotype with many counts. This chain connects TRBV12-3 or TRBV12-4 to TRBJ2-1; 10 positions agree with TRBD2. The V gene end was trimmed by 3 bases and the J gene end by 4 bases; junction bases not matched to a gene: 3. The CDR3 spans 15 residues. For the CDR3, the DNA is TGTGCCAGCAGTTTTGAGCGGGGGGGATACAATGAGCAGTTCTTC. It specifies CASSFERGGYNEQFF.

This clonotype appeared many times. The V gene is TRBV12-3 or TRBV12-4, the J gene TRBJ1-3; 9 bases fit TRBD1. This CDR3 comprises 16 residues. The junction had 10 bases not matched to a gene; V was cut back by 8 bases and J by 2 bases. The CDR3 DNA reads TGTGCCAGCCGCTCCTCCCACAGGGGGCCTGGAAACACCATATATTTT. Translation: CASRSSHRGPGNTIYF.

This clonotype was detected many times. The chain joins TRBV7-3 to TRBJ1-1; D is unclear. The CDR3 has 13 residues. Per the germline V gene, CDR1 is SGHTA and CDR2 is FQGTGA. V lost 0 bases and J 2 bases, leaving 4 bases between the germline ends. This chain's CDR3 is CASSLTVNTEAFF. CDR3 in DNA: TGTGCCAGCAGCTTAACAGTTAACACTGAAGCTTTCTTT.